The sequence of this T cell receptor beta chain was determined in a study of T-cell reconstitution after alpha-beta-depleted transplantation in children. This clonotype was seen repeatedly, ten times or more. Its antigen is not identified. Findings and limits, study-wide: The study traced high day-60 TCRbeta diversity in some patients to surviving recipient T cells and thymic progenitors. Reportedly, only several hundred clones from non-depleted graft cells drove alpha-beta T-cell counts at about two months.

As it was prepared, the TCRbeta library received unique molecular identifiers. TCRdb analysed the PCR reads with MiXCR anew, one entry per CDR3 protein. This sample has approximately 32,000 distinct CDR3 sequences, with 5% to 7% found just once. Germline loops: CDR1 SGHVS, CDR2 FQNEAQ. The length of the CDR3 is 12 residues. The V gene lost 3 bases and the J gene lost 2 bases, with 5 bases spanning the gap. This sample comprised peripheral blood, obtained 60 days after TCRalphabeta/CD19-depleted stem cell transplant. This chain connects TRBV7-8 to TRBJ2-7; D remains ambiguous. This receptor was identified in a child younger than two who had a stem cell transplant for acute myeloid leukemia, so the T cells may come from the graft donor. In DNA, the CDR3 is TGTGCCAGCAGCTTGTCCCCCTACGAGCAGTACTTC. It translates to CASSLSPYEQYF.